This T cell receptor (beta chain) emerged from a study of blood T cell repertoires in COVID-19. Germline V gene sequence: CDR1 MGHRA, CDR2 YSYEKL. This CDR3 is built from 16 residues. J was trimmed by 5 bases and V by 0 bases; bases with no gene match: 5. The protocol was immunoSEQ multiplex PCR, while the TCRdb copy is restricted to in-frame clones and leaves out a portion. The sample records more than 250,000 clones, around 91% being singletons. The chain has TRBV4-1 and TRBJ1-5, with 9 bases aligning to TRBD1. The sequence was obtained from a woman younger than 30 with acute COVID-19. Sequenced material: PBMCs or T cells enriched from blood (not recorded which). CDR3 DNA sequence: TGCGCCAGCAGCCAAGAAGGGGACAGGGAATATCAGCCCCAGCATTTT. Translation: CASSQEGDREYQPQHF.